This TCR beta chain was found in a study of beta chain features in type 1 diabetes. Study-wide results and caveats: Across all four CD4+ subsets, people with type 1 diabetes showed modestly shorter TCRB CDR3s.

The sample holds a few counts of this clone. The antigen is undetermined. cDNA synthesis used the whole RNA isolate, giving expressed TCRB sequences. Sequenced by immunoSEQ multiplex PCR; TCRdb stores in-frame clones only, minus some. The sample lists roughly 340,000 clones; around 12% were seen once. The CDR3 is 15 residues long. CDR1 is SGHDT and CDR2 is YYEEEE in the germline V gene. V gave up 4 bases and J gave up 3 bases; unmatched junction bases: 8. The chain carries TRBV5-6 and TRBJ2-3, with 7 bases aligning to TRBD2. The sample taken for sequencing was naive CD4+ T cells from blood. The sequence was obtained from a woman aged 18-29 years with type 1 diabetes. CDR3 amino acids: CASSPRPGGTDTQYF. DNA for the CDR3: TGTGCCAGCAGCCCCAGGCCGGGAGGAACAGATACGCAGTATTTT.